This TCR beta chain was retrieved from a study of T-cell memory formation after mild COVID-19. General observations from the study: Most CD4+ clones that shrank were in CM and EM, while CD8+ ones turned up in EMRA. Clones contracting over day 15 to 85 were CD4/CD8 balanced, with later expanders leaning CD4+. Memory cells collected pre-infection included some clones that later responded, suggesting cross-reactive memory joined.

With regard to this clonotype: Its antigen is as yet unknown.

TCRdb called the 5' RACE reads again in MiXCR, with one record for every CDR3 protein. Here the sample spans fewer than 700,000 distinct CDR3 sequences, about a fifth being singletons. The sample consisted of PBMCs or a T cell subset sorted from them (not recorded which). This TCR was recovered from an adult woman who had mild COVID-19 (a few samples of this study predate the infection). Cell type and time point are not known.

CDR3 nucleotide sequence: TGTGCCAGCAGCCAGGAACCGGGACTAGCGCGCTACGAGCAGTACTTC. Its translation: CASSQEPGLARYEQYF. This sequence joins TRBV7-6 and TRBJ2-7, with 10 positions matching TRBD2. The V gene end was trimmed by 5 bases and the J gene end by 3 bases; junction bases not matched to a gene: 10. Germline CDR1 is SGHVS and CDR2 is FNYEAQ. The CDR3 is 16 amino acids.